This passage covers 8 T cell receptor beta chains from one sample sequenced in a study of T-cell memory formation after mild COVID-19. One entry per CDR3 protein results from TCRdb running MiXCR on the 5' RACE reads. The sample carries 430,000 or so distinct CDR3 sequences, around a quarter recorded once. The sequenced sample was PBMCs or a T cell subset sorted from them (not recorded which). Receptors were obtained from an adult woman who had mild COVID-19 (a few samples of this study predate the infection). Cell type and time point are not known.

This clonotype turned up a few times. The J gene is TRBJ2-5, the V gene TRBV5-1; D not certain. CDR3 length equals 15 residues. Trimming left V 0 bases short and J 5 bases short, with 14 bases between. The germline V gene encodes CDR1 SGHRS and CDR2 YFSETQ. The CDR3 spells CASSLGPPVGETQYF. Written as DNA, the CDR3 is TGCGCCAGCAGCTTGGGACCCCCAGTTGGGGAGACCCAGTACTTC.

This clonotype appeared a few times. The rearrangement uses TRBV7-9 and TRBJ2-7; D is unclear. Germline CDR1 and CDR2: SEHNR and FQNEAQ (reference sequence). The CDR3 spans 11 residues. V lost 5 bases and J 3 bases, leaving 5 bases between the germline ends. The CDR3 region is CASSVNYEQYF. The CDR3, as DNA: TGTGCCAGCAGCGTGAACTACGAGCAGTACTTC. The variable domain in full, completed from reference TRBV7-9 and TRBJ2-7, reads DTGVSQNPRHKITKRGQNVTFRCDPISEHNRLYWYRQTLGQGPEFLTYFQNEAQLEKSRLLSDRFSAERPKGSFSTLEIQRTEQGDSAMYLCASSVNYEQYFGPGTRLTVT.

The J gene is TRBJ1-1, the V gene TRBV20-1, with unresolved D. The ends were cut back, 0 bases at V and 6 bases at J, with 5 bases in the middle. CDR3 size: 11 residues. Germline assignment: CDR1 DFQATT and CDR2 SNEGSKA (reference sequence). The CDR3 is CSARDMSEAFF. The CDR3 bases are TGCAGTGCTAGAGATATGTCTGAAGCTTTCTTT.

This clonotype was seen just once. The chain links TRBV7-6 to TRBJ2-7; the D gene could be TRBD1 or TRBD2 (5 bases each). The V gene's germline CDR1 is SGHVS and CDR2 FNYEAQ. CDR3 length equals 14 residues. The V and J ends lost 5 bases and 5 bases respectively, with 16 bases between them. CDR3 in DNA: TGTGCCAGCAGCGCGACCCCGGGACCTCACGAGCAGTACTTC. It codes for CASSATPGPHEQYF.

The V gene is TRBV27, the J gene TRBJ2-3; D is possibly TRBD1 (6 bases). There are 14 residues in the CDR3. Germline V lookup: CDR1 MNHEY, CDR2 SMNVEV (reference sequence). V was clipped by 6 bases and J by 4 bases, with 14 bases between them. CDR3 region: CASRGRGLPDTQYF. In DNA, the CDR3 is TGTGCCAGCAGGGGCAGGGGTCTTCCAGATACGCAGTATTTT.

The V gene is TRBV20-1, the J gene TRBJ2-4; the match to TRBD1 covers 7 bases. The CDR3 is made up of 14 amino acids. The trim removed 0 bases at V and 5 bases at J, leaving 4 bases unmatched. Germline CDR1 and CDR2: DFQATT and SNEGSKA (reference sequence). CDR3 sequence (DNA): TGCAGTGCTAGAGAAGACAGGGCCCAAAACATTCAGTACTTC. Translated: CSAREDRAQNIQYF.

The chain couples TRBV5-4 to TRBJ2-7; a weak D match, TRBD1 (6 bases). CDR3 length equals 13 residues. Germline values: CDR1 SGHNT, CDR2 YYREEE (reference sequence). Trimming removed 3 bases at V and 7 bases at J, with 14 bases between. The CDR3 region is CASSWGPDREQYF. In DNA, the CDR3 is TGTGCCAGCAGCTGGGGGCCCGATAGGGAGCAGTACTTC.

CDR3 coding DNA: TGTGCCAGCAGCTACCGCTACGATTCCTACGAGCAGTACTTC. Translated, it gives CASSYRYDSYEQYF. The chain carries TRBV7-2 and TRBJ2-7; no definite D call. CDR3 length equals 14 residues. V gave up 4 bases and J gave up 1 base, with 11 bases separating them. The germline CDR1 and CDR2 sequences are SGHTA and FQGNSA.